Listed below are T cell receptor beta chains from one sample, sequenced in a study of T cell repertoires and HLA-DP antigens. This table comes from immunoSEQ multiplex PCR, and its TCRdb copy is limited to in-frame clones, with some not included. In the table there are around 100,000 clones, 80% to 95% of which are singletons. No antigen has been identified for these receptors. Material for sequencing was CD4+ T cells from PBMCs. These receptors were obtained from a woman younger than 30 in good health and CMV-seronegative. CDR3s include the opening cysteine and the closing phenylalanine or tryptophan. D genes are given only for firm matches. Size tells how often a clone was seen (once, few, many) or the class of an expanded clone, and some rows leave it out.

v_gene	j_gene	abundance	d_gene	CDR3aa	CDR3nt
TRBV5-4	TRBJ2-1	once	-	CASSLGGGPFNEQFF	TGTGCCAGCAGCTTGGGGGGGGGCCCTTTCAATGAGCAGTTCTTC
TRBV11-3	TRBJ2-7	-	TRBD2	CASSSKWVGGNEQYF	TGTGCCAGCAGCTCTAAATGGGTCGGGGGGAACGAGCAGTACTTC
TRBV5-1	TRBJ2-5	-	-	CASSRQQETQYF	TGCGCCAGCAGCCGCCAACAAGAGACCCAGTACTTC
TRBV4-1	TRBJ1-2	-	TRBD1	CASSPVPGGYGYTF	TGCGCCAGCAGCCCAGTCCCAGGGGGCTATGGCTACACCTTC
TRBV6-1	TRBJ1-1	once	-	CASSDRSLKAFF	TGTGCCAGCAGTGACAGATCCCTAAAAGCTTTCTTT
TRBV6-6	TRBJ2-7	-	-	CASSYGGTFSYEQYF	TGTGCCAGCAGTTACGGTGGGACATTTTCCTACGAGCAGTACTTC
TRBV27	TRBJ1-2	few	TRBD1	CASRPTGLEGYTF	TGTGCCAGCAGACCGACAGGGTTGGAAGGCTACACCTTC
TRBV7-9	TRBJ2-5	-	-	CASSPPRGVQETQYF	TGTGCCAGCAGCCCTCCTCGCGGGGTTCAAGAGACCCAGTACTTC
TRBV19	TRBJ1-1	-	-	CASSIVGQETNTEAFF	TGTGCCAGTAGTATAGTAGGCCAGGAGACGAACACTGAAGCTTTCTTT
TRBV6-6	TRBJ1-5	-	-	CASIQGHSNQPQHF	TGTGCCAGCATACAGGGCCATAGCAATCAGCCCCAGCATTTT
TRBV27	TRBJ1-6	-	-	CASSFYNSPLHF	TGTGCCAGCAGTTTCTATAATTCACCCCTCCACTTT
TRBV6-5	TRBJ2-3	few	TRBD2	CASSYSGSTGDTQYF	TGTGCCAGCAGTTACAGCGGGAGTACGGGAGATACGCAGTATTTT